This T cell receptor beta chain was found in a study of T and B cells in COVID-19 patients. The overall study: Median age was 34 years in the recovered cohort and around 67 years in the active-infection cohort. Study results and limitations: Highly clonal in active COVID-19, TRB repertoires exceeded healthy-donor diversity and richness at recovery.

Blood genomic DNA input for TRB amplification was 250-500 ng. BIOMED2 TRB-A/B primer pools were used in multiplex TRB PCR. TCRdb itself ran the multiplex PCR reads through MiXCR, one entry per CDR3 protein. The sample has 6,000 to 9,000 distinct CDR3 sequences; 26% are singletons. Germline CDR1 MNHEY, CDR2 SMNVEV (reference sequence). V was cut by 3 bases and J by 7 bases, with 22 bases left in between. The CDR3 covers 17 residues. About this clonotype itself: The antigen remains unidentified.

The sequence was obtained from a human donor with active COVID-19. The V call is TRBV27, the J call TRBJ1-5, with D possibly matching TRBD1 (5 bases). The sequencing input was blood. As DNA, the CDR3 is TGTGCCAGCAGTTTCCTCCGGGAGCTACGAAGGGACCAGCCCCAGCATTTT. Protein product: CASSFLRELRRDQPQHF.